One and the same sample provided the 14 T cell receptor beta chains below, sequenced in a study of patients and donors after allogeneic stem cell transplantation. TCRdb re-called the RT-PCR reads with MiXCR, one entry per CDR3 protein. The profile shows roughly 960,000 distinct CDR3 sequences, approximately 18% of them singletons. Sequenced: blood, either unsorted or a sorted T cell fraction (not recorded which). The source is a human donor who was either an allogeneic HSCT recipient or a stem cell or donor lymphocyte infusion donor (not recorded which). It is not recorded whose cells these are; they may come from a transplant donor.

The J gene is TRBJ2-1, the V gene TRBV12-5; D unresolved. V was cut by 1 base and J by 8 bases, with 9 bases left in between. This CDR3 has 13 residues. From germline, CDR1 is LGHNT and CDR2 FRNRAP. The DNA of the CDR3 is TGTGCTAGTGGTTTGGCCCCCCCGGATGAGCAGTTCTTC. Its protein product is CASGLAPPDEQFF.

This clonotype has only a few counts. The CDR3 region is CASSQLSQRNTEAFF. Here the CDR3 DNA reads TGCGCCAGCAGCCAACTTTCCCAGAGGAACACTGAAGCTTTCTTT. V gene TRBV4-1 combines with J gene TRBJ1-1, with D hard to call. Germline V gene data show CDR1 as MGHRA and CDR2 as YSYEKL. The V gene lost 2 bases and the J gene lost 1 base, with 11 bases spanning the gap. This CDR3 spans 15 amino acids.

This clonotype was found a few times. The rearrangement uses TRBV15 and TRBJ2-7; no clear D gene. CDR3 length equals 13 residues. Looked up from germline, CDR1 is LNHNV and CDR2 is YYDKDF (reference sequence). The ends were cut back, 3 bases at V and 5 bases at J, with 11 bases in the middle. The CDR3 reads CATSRTGFDEQYF. In DNA, the CDR3 is TGTGCCACCAGCAGGACGGGCTTCGACGAGCAGTACTTC.

The chain joins TRBV24-1 to TRBJ2-1; 9 positions match TRBD2. The germline V gene encodes CDR1 KGHDR and CDR2 SFDVKD. V shed 1 base and J 8 bases; nucleotides not matched to a gene: 11. The CDR3 contains 17 residues. CDR3 in amino acids: CATSDFRREGLVDEQFF. The CDR3 nucleotides are TGTGCCACCAGTGATTTCAGGCGGGAGGGCCTAGTCGATGAGCAGTTCTTC.

This clonotype has a handful of counts. The chain has TRBV12-5 and TRBJ2-3; D gene uncertain. Germline V gives CDR1 LGHNT, CDR2 FRNRAP. The CDR3 sequence is 13 residues long. The V end was cut by 4 bases, the J end by 3 bases, with 8 bases between. This CDR3 reads CASGWGGTDTQYF. The CDR3 bases are TGTGCTAGTGGTTGGGGTGGGACAGATACGCAGTATTTT.

This clonotype was seen a few times. The J gene is TRBJ2-1, the V gene TRBV3-1; D remains unclear. CDR3 size: 13 residues. Trimming took 4 bases from V and 9 from J, leaving 13 bases between them. Germline CDR1 LGHDT, CDR2 YNNKEL (reference sequence). CDR3 nucleotide sequence: TGTGCCAGCAGCCGGGCCAGGTCGGGTGAGCAGTTCTTC. It is translated as CASSRARSGEQFF.

The V call is TRBV3-1, the J call TRBJ2-7; D is ambiguous. V lost 4 bases, J lost 2 bases, and 9 bases lay in between. Germline lookup yields CDR1 LGHDT and CDR2 YNNKEL (reference sequence). The CDR3 has 13 amino acids. The CDR3 DNA is TGTGCCAGCAGCCTGCGGAAGACCTACGAGCAGTACTTC. The encoded protein is CASSLRKTYEQYF.

This clonotype was recorded a few times. At one end, the junction sequence differs from germline, possibly due to a read error. The V call is TRBV7-7, the J call TRBJ2-5; 11 bases map to TRBD2. The CDR3 is 16 residues long. From germline, CDR1 is SSHAT and CDR2 FNYEAQ (reference sequence). CDR3 residues: CASSLVSGGADETQYF. The CDR3 DNA follows: TGTGCTAGCAGCTTAGTTAGCGGGGGGGCCGACGAGACCCAGTACTTC.

This clonotype came up a few times. The chain employs TRBV6-1 and TRBJ2-7; no clear D. The V end was cut by 7 bases, the J end by 2 bases, with 6 bases between. The germline gives CDR1 MNHNS, CDR2 SASEGT. The CDR3 runs to 11 residues. The CDR3 nucleotides read TGTGCCAGCACCGACCCCTACGAGCAGTACTTC. The encoded protein is CASTDPYEQYF.

This clonotype was picked up a small number of times. This chain links TRBV29-1 with TRBJ1-2; D may be TRBD1 (6 bases). The CDR3 has 13 amino acids. Germline CDR1 reads SQVTM; CDR2 reads ANQGSEA. The ends were cut back, 3 bases at V and 2 bases at J, with 10 bases in the middle. Here the CDR3 reads CSVDGGGNYGYTF. DNA of the CDR3: TGCAGCGTTGATGGGGGCGGAAACTATGGCTACACCTTC.

The V call is TRBV7-9, the J call TRBJ2-3, with 8 positions matching TRBD2. V was clipped by 5 bases and J by 8 bases; unmatched bases: 9. In germline, CDR1 is SEHNR, CDR2 FQNEAQ (reference sequence). The CDR3 loop spans 14 amino acids. In nucleotides, the CDR3 is TGTGCCAGCAGCCCGTGGGGAGCGGGAGCTACGCAGTATTTT. This sequence encodes CASSPWGAGATQYF.

This clonotype was observed at least ten times. V is TRBV12-3 or TRBV12-4 and J is TRBJ2-1; 8 bases are shared with TRBD1. The CDR3 is 15 amino acids. V trimming: 4 bases; J trimming: 4 bases; junction bases outside the gene matches: 6. The CDR3, as DNA: TGTGCCAGCAGTTCGGACAGGGAAACATACAATGAGCAGTTCTTC. Translation gives CASSSDRETYNEQFF.

A word on this clonotype: At one end, the junction sequence differs from germline, possibly due to a read error. V and J are TRBV5-1 and TRBJ2-5; the match to TRBD2 covers 15 bases. The CDR3 has 15 amino acids. Germline assignment: CDR1 SGHRS and CDR2 YFSETQ. In DNA, the CDR3 is TGTGCCAGCAGCCCGGGACTAGCGGGGGGAGAGACCCAGTACTTC. Translated: CASSPGLAGGETQYF. The variable domain in full, with the rest retrieved from reference TRBV5-1 and TRBJ2-5, is KAGVTQTPRYLIKTRGQQVTLSCSPISGHRSVSWYQQTPGQGLQFLFEYFSETQRNKGNFPGRFSGRQFSNSRSEMNVSTLELGDSALYLCASSPGLAGGETQYFGPGTRLLVL.

This chain's CDR3 is CASSLDRDRVSGTEAFF. In DNA, the CDR3 is TGCGCCAGCAGCCTGGACCGGGACAGGGTGTCGGGAACTGAAGCTTTCTTT. The V and J genes are TRBV5-1 and TRBJ1-1; 9 bases are shared with TRBD1. This CDR3 spans 17 amino acids. Germline CDR1 is SGHRS and CDR2 is YFSETQ. The trim removed 4 bases at V and 5 bases at J, leaving 15 bases unmatched.